This T cell receptor (beta chain) was recorded in a study of T cell responses to AZD1222 COVID-19 vaccine. The CDR3 consists of 12 residues. Germline V CDR1 and CDR2: KGHSH, LQKENI. V was shortened by 2 bases and J by 5 bases, with 6 bases between the two germline ends. The protocol was immunoSEQ multiplex PCR, while the TCRdb copy is restricted to in-frame clones and leaves out a portion. The table lists around 67,000 clones, less than 90% of them singletons. About this clone itself: Its antigen is unidentified. The same CDR3 also results from other DNA sequences found in this sample.

Study-level results: Reportedly, nearly half of unique spike TCRs recognized epitopes outside B.1.351/B.1.1.7 mutations. In all cases, repertoires were sampled only after the peak T cell response. Spike-specific TCR breadth and depth were elevated following two AZD1222 doses.

The sequencing used peripheral blood, collected on day 0 of AZD1222 vaccination. The TCR was taken from an adult in good health. The chain is built from TRBV18 and TRBJ1-1, with D possibly matching TRBD1 (6 bases). This chain's CDR3 is CASSPGQTEAFF. The CDR3 nucleotides are TGTGCCAGCTCACCAGGACAGACTGAAGCTTTCTTT.